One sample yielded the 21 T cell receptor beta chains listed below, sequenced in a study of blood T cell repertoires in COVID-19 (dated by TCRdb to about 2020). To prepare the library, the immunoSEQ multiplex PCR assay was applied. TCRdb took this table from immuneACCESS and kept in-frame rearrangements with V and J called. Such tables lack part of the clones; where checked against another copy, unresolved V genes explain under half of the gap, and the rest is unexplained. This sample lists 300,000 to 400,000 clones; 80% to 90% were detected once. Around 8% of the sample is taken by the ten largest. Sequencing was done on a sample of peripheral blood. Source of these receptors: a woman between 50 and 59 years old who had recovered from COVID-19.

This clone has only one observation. DNA for the CDR3: TGCAGCGTTGCTGGACACCTCTCTGGAAACACCATATATTTT. Amino acid sequence: CSVAGHLSGNTIYF. The gene calls are TRBV29-1 and TRBJ1-3; tentatively, D is TRBD1 (5 bases). Germline CDR1 SQVTM, CDR2 ANQGSEA. This CDR3 spans 14 amino acids. V lost 4 bases and J 0 bases, leaving 10 bases between the germline ends. Supplemented by reference TRBV29-1 and TRBJ1-3, the full variable domain reads SAVISQKPSRDICQRGTSLTIQCQVDSQVTMMFWYRQQPGQSLTLIATANQGSEATYESGFVIDKFPISRPNLTFSTLTVSNMSPEDSSIYLCSVAGHLSGNTIYFGEGSWLTVV.

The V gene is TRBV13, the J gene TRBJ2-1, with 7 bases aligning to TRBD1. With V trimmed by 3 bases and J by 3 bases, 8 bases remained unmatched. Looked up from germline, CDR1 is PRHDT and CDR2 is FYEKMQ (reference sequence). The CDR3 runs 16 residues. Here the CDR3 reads CASSLGDRPFYNEQFF. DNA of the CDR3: TGTGCCAGCAGCTTGGGGGACAGACCGTTCTACAATGAGCAGTTCTTC.

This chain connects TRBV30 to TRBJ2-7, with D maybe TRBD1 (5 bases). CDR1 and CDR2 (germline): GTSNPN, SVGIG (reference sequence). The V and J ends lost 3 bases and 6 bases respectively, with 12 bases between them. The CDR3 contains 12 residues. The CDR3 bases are TGTGCCTGGAGCGTGCAGGGCCTCGAGCAGTACTTC. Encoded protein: CAWSVQGLEQYF.

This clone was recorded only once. CDR3 sequence: CASSGADRAGAEAFF. The DNA of the CDR3 is TGTGCCAGTAGTGGGGCAGACAGGGCAGGCGCTGAAGCTTTCTTT. The chain links TRBV19 to TRBJ1-1, with 7 bases aligning to TRBD1. V dropped 5 bases and J dropped 6; count of bases not matched to a gene: 12. CDR3 size: 15 residues. From germline, CDR1 is LNHDA and CDR2 SQIVND (reference sequence). Complete variable domain (other parts from reference TRBV19 and TRBJ1-1): DGGITQSPKYLFRKEGQNVTLSCEQNLNHDAMYWYRQDPGQGLRLIYYSQIVNDFQKGDIAEGYSVSREKKESFPLTVTSAQKNPTAFYLCASSGADRAGAEAFFGQGTRLTVV.

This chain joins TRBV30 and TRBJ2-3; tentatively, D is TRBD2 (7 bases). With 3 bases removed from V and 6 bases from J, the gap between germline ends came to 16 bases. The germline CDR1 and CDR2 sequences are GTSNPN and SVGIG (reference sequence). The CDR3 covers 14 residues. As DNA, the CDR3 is TGTGCCTGGAGGCGGGGGCTCGAAGGCGATACGCAGTATTTT. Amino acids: CAWRRGLEGDTQYF.

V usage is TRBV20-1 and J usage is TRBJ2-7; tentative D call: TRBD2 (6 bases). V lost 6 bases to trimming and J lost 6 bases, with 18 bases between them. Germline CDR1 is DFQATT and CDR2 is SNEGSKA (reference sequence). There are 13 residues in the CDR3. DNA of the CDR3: TGCAGTGCAAGTCATCGGGGGTCGGGCGAGCAGTACTTC. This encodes CSASHRGSGEQYF.

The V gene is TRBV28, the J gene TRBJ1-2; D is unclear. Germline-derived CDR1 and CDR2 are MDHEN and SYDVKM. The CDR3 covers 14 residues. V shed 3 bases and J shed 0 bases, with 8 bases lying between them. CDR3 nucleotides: TGTGCCAGCAGTTTCCAGGCCACTAACTATGGCTACACCTTC. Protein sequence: CASSFQATNYGYTF.

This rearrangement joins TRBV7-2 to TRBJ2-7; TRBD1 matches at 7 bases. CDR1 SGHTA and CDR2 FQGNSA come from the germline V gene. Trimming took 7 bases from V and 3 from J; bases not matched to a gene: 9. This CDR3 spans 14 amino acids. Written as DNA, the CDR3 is TGTGCCAGCACCTACGACAGGGTCAGCTACGAGCAGTACTTC. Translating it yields CASTYDRVSYEQYF.

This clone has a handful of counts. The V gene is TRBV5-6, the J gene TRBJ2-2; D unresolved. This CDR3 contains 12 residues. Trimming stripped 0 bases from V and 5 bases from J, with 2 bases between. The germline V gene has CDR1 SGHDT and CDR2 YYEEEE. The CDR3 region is CASSLATGELFF. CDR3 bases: TGTGCCAGCAGCTTGGCGACCGGGGAGCTGTTTTTT.

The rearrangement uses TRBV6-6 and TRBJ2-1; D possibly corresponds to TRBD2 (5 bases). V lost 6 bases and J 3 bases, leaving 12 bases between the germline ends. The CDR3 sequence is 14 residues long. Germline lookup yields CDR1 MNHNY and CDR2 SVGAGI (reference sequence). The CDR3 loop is CASREEAVYNEQFF. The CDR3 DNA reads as TGTGCCAGCAGGGAGGAGGCAGTCTACAATGAGCAGTTCTTC.

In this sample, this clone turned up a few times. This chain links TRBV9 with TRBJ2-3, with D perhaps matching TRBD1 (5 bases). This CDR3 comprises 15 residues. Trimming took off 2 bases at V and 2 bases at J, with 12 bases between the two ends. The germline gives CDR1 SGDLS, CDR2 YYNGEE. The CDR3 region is CASSVLTAITDTQYF. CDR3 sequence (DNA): TGTGCCAGCAGCGTTTTGACAGCTATCACAGATACGCAGTATTTT.

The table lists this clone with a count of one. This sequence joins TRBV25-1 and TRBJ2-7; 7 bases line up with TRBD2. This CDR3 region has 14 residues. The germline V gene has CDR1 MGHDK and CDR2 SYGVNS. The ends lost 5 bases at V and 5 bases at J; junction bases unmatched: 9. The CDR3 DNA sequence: TGTGCCAGCAGTTTGGCGGGAGTTATCCACGAGCAGTACTTC. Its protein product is CASSLAGVIHEQYF.

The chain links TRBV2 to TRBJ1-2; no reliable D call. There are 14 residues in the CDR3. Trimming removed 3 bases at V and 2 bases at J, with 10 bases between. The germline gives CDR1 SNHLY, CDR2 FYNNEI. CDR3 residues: CASSDLARNYGYTF. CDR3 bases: TGTGCCAGCAGTGATCTGGCCAGGAACTATGGCTACACCTTC.

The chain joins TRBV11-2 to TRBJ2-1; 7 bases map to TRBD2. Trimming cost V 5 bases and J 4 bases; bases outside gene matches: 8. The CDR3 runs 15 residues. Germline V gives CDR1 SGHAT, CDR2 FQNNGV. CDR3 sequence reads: CASSPQTSKYNEQFF. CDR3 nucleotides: TGTGCCAGCAGCCCGCAGACTAGCAAGTACAATGAGCAGTTCTTC.

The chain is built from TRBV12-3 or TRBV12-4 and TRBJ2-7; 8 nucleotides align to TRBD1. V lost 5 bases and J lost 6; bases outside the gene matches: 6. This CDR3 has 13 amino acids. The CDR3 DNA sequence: TGTGCCAGCAGTCTAACCACAGGGGGCGAGCAGTACTTC. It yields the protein CASSLTTGGEQYF.

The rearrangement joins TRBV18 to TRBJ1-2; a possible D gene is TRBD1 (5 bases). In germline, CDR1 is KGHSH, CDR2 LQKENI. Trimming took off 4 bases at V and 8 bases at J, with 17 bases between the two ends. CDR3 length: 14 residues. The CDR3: CASSLGTDFSGYTF. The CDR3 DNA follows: TGTGCCAGCTCACTTGGGACTGACTTCAGCGGCTACACCTTC.

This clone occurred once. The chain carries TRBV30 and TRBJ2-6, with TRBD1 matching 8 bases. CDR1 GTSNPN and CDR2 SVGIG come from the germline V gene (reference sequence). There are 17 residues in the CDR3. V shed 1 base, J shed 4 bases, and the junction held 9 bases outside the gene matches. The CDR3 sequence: CAWSARGPRRGANVLTF. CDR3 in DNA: TGTGCCTGGAGTGCCAGGGGGCCAAGGCGCGGGGCCAACGTCCTGACTTTC.

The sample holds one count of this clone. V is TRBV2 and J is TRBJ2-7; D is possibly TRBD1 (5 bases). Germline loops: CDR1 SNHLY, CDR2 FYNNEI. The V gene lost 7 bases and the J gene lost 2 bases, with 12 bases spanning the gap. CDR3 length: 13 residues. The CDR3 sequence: CASIGQGTYEQYF. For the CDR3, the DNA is TGTGCCAGCATTGGGCAGGGTACCTACGAGCAGTACTTC. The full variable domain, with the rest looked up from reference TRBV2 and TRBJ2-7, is EPEVTQTPSHQVTQMGQEVILRCVPISNHLYFYWYRQILGQKVEFLVSFYNNEISEKSEIFDDQFSVERPDGSNFTLKIRSTKLEDSAMYFCASIGQGTYEQYFGPGTRLTVT.

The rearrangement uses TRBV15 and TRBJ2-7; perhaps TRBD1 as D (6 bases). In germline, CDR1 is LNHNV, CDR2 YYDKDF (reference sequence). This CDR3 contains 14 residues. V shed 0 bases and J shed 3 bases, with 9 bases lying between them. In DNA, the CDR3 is TGTGCCACCAGCAGAGAGCAGGGGAGCTACGAGCAGTACTTC. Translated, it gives CATSREQGSYEQYF. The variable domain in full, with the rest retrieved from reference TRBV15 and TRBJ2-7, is DAMVIQNPRYQVTQFGKPVTLSCSQTLNHNVMYWYQQKSSQAPKLLFHYYDKDFNNEADTPDNFQSRRPNTSFCFLDIRSPGLGDTAMYLCATSREQGSYEQYFGPGTRLTVT.

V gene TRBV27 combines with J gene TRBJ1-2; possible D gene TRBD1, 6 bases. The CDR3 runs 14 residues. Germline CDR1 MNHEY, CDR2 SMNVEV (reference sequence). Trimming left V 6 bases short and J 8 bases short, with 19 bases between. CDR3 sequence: CASSRTPRGGGYTF. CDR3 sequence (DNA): TGTGCCAGCAGCCGTACGCCCAGGGGCGGCGGCTACACCTTC.

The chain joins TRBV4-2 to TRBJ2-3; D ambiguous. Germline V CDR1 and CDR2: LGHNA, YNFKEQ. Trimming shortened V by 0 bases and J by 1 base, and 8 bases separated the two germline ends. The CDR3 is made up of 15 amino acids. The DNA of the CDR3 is TGTGCCAGCAGCCAAGATGGAAGCGGCACAGATACGCAGTATTTT. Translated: CASSQDGSGTDTQYF.